What follows is one T cell receptor (beta chain) and its context. Its specificity is unknown. Naive CD8 cells lacked CD45RO, underwent positive selection for CCR7 and left out terminally differentiated effector memory CD45RA+ cells. The donor cohort consisted entirely of Caucasian adults residing in Nashville, Tennessee. This entry is derived from a study of shared clonotypes between healthy human individuals. Germline V CDR1 and CDR2: SGHAT, FQNNGV. This CDR3 is 18 amino acids long. The J segment lost 2 bases and the V segment lost 1 base, leaving 6 bases of the junction unmatched. Measured with immunoSEQ multiplex PCR; TCRdb has only the in-frame clones, and not every one. The table includes more than 2 million clones, roughly 95% detected once. The study's findings and limits: Rarefaction demonstrated incomplete sorted-subset sequencing despite large depth.

This TCR derives from a man younger than 30 in good health. Some clones in this sample may be carry-over from other donors' samples. The gene calls are TRBV11-2 and TRBJ2-3; 13 bases map to TRBD2. The sample comprised naive CD8+ T cells from PBMCs. The CDR3 sequence: CASSLVPTSGGLTDTQYF. As DNA, the CDR3 is TGTGCCAGCAGCTTAGTACCGACTAGCGGGGGGCTCACAGATACGCAGTATTTT.